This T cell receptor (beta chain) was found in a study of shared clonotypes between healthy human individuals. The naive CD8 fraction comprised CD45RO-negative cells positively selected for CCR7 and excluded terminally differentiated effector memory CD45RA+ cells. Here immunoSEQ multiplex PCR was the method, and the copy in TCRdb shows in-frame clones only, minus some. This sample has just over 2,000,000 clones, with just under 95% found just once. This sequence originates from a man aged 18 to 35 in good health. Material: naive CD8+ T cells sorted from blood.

The CDR3 protein is CASSEGQGSSPLHF. The CDR3 coding sequence is TGTGCCAGCAGTGAAGGACAGGGGTCGTCACCCCTCCACTTT. The rearrangement links TRBV6-1 to TRBJ1-6, with TRBD1 matching over 8 bases. Germline assignment: CDR1 MNHNS and CDR2 SASEGT. This CDR3 comprises 14 residues. The ends lost 1 base at V and 10 bases at J; junction bases unmatched: 3.